This T cell receptor (beta chain) was sequenced in a study of shared clonotypes between healthy human individuals. The overall study: CD8 memory received one plate per donor, CD8 naive two, CD4 memory three and CD4 naive three.

General study points: In a handful of donors, about 5% of naive CD4 clonotypes appeared in common.

Method: immunoSEQ multiplex PCR; TCRdb's copy keeps in-frame clones and lacks some. The sample has over 400,000 clones, 95% to 97% seen once. Concerning this clone itself: Its cognate antigen is unknown.

Sequencing was done on a sample of naive CD4+ T cells sorted from blood. Subset defined: CD45RA+ positively selected. The sequence was collected from a woman between 25 and 40 years old in good health.

The CDR3: CASSLRTGVDYEQYF. CDR3 sequence (DNA): TGTGCCAGCAGCTTACGGACAGGGGTTGACTACGAGCAGTACTTC. The chain links TRBV7-2 to TRBJ2-7; 9 bases line up with TRBD1. V was clipped by 2 bases and J by 3 bases; unmatched bases: 5. CDR1 SGHTA and CDR2 FQGNSA come from the germline V gene. The CDR3 loop spans 15 amino acids.